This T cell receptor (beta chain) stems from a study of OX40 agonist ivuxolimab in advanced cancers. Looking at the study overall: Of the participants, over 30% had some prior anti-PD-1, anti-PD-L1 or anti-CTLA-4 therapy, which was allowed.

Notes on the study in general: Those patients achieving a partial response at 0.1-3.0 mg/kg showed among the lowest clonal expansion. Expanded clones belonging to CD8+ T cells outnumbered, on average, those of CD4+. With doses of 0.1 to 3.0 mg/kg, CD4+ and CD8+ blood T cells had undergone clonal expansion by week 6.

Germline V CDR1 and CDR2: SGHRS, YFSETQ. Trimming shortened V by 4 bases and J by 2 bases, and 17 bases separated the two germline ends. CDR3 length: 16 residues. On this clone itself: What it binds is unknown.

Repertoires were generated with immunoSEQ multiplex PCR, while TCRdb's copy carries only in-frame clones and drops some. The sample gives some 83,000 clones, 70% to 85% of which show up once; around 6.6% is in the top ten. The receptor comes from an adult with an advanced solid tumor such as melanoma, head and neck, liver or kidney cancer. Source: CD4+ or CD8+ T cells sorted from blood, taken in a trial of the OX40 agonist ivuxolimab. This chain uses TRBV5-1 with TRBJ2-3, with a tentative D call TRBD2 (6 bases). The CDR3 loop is CASSRGGSGSTDTQYF. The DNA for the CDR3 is TGCGCCAGCAGCCGAGGCGGTAGCGGATCCACAGATACGCAGTATTTT.